Following are 14 T cell receptor beta chains from one sample sequenced in a study of cytomegalovirus exposure and HLA in healthy donors. The PCR made use of 60 Vbeta and 13 Jbeta primers. Profiled with immunoSEQ multiplex PCR; TCRdb holds only in-frame clones, not every one. The sample shows about 130,000 clones, just over 70% of them seen only once. Sequenced material: PBMCs. Receptor source: a woman aged 55-69 years in good health and CMV-seropositive.

Notes on this clone: Other DNA sequences within the sample encode an identical CDR3. The chain joins TRBV4-1 to TRBJ1-2; 9 bases match TRBD1. CDR1 and CDR2 from the germline V gene are MGHRA and YSYEKL. Unmatched junction bases numbered 7, after V lost 3 bases and J lost 5 bases. CDR3 length equals 15 residues. CDR3 protein: CASSQDRGLGYGYTF. The CDR3 DNA reads TGCGCCAGCAGCCAGGACAGGGGCTTAGGGTATGGCTACACCTTC.

The genes are TRBV7-3 and TRBJ2-2, with TRBD1 matching over 9 bases. The length of the CDR3 is 15 residues. Trimming cost V 5 bases and J 1 base; bases outside gene matches: 2. CDR1 is SGHTA and CDR2 is FQGTGA in the germline V gene. The CDR3 sequence is CASSVTGGNTGELFF. In DNA form, the CDR3 reads TGTGCCAGCAGCGTGACAGGGGGGAACACCGGGGAGCTGTTTTTT.

The genes are TRBV12-5 and TRBJ1-1, with D tentatively TRBD1 (5 bases). Between the trimmed V and J ends, which lost 1 base and 8 bases, there was a span of 5 bases. From germline, CDR1 is LGHNT and CDR2 FRNRAP. The CDR3 spans 11 residues. CDR3: CASGLDREAFF. The CDR3 DNA is TGTGCTAGTGGTTTGGACAGGGAAGCTTTCTTT.

This chain uses TRBV18 with TRBJ2-3, with 8 bases lining up with TRBD2. The CDR3 contains 14 residues. Germline V CDR1 and CDR2: KGHSH, LQKENI. V lost 3 bases, J lost 6 bases, and 5 bases stayed unmatched. CDR3 in amino acids: CASSPPGGPDTQYF. For the CDR3, the DNA is TGTGCCAGCTCACCCCCGGGAGGGCCGGATACGCAGTATTTT. Full variable domain (rest looked up from reference TRBV18 and TRBJ2-3): NAGVMQNPRHLVRRRGQEARLRCSPMKGHSHVYWYRQLPEEGLKFMVYLQKENIIDESGMPKERFSAEFPKEGPSILRIQQVVRGDSAAYFCASSPPGGPDTQYFGPGTRLTVL.

The gene calls are TRBV5-4 and TRBJ1-1; TRBD1 aligns across 8 bases. From germline, CDR1 is SGHNT and CDR2 YYREEE (reference sequence). After removal of 4 bases from V and 4 bases from J, the junction contained 9 bases not matched to a gene. The CDR3 has 15 residues. Here the CDR3 reads CASSAGQVEGTEAFF. The CDR3 nucleotides read TGTGCCAGCAGCGCGGGACAGGTAGAAGGCACTGAAGCTTTCTTT.

This clone appeared once. This sequence joins TRBV15 and TRBJ2-1; 9 positions agree with TRBD2. Per the germline V gene, CDR1 is LNHNV and CDR2 is YYDKDF (reference sequence). This CDR3 spans 17 amino acids. Trimming at V came to 1 base and at J to 4 bases, leaving 8 bases not matched to a gene. In DNA form, the CDR3 reads TGTGCCACCAGCAGAGCCGGCCTAGCGGGGATTTACAATGAGCAGTTCTTC. It translates to CATSRAGLAGIYNEQFF.

J is TRBJ1-5 and V is TRBV27, with D hard to call. Germline lookup yields CDR1 MNHEY and CDR2 SMNVEV (reference sequence). The CDR3 has 15 amino acids. V was cut by 7 bases and J by 3 bases, with 16 bases left in between. The CDR3 protein is CASTQAPFTNQPQHF. The DNA of the CDR3 is TGTGCCAGCACCCAGGCTCCTTTCACCAATCAGCCCCAGCATTTT.

This clone was picked up one time. The chain carries TRBV6-1 and TRBJ1-6, with TRBD1 identical over 7 bases. The CDR3 has 12 amino acids. The trim removed 6 bases at V and 13 bases at J, leaving 6 bases unmatched. The germline V gene encodes CDR1 MNHNS and CDR2 SASEGT. CDR3 loop: CASRTGNSPLHF. CDR3 nucleotide sequence: TGTGCCAGCAGGACAGGGAACTCGCCCCTCCACTTT.

V usage is TRBV18 and J usage is TRBJ2-5; 13 bases match TRBD2. The V and J ends lost 1 base and 5 bases, in that order; junction bases with no gene match: 1. This CDR3 region has 15 residues. The V gene's germline CDR1 is KGHSH and CDR2 LQKENI. The CDR3 nucleotides are TGTGCCAGCTCACCACTGGGACTAGCGGGGGAGACCCAGTACTTC. It codes for CASSPLGLAGETQYF.

The CDR3: CASSNRGPRNYGYTF. As DNA, the CDR3 is TGTGCCAGCAGCAACAGGGGGCCTAGAAACTATGGCTACACCTTC. V usage is TRBV13 and J usage is TRBJ1-2; 9 bases line up with TRBD1. Germline V gene data show CDR1 as PRHDT and CDR2 as FYEKMQ (reference sequence). Trimming at V came to 5 bases and at J to 2 bases, leaving 6 bases not matched to a gene. The CDR3 runs 15 residues. The full variable domain, its missing parts supplied by reference TRBV13 and TRBJ1-2, is AAGVIQSPRHLIKEKRETATLKCYPIPRHDTVYWYQQGPGQDPQFLISFYEKMQSDKGSIPDRFSAQQFSDYHSELNMSSLELGDSALYFCASSNRGPRNYGYTFGSGTRLTVV.

The rearrangement uses TRBV2 and TRBJ2-7; D is perhaps TRBD1 (6 bases). Trimming shortened V by 2 bases and J by 0 bases, and 11 bases separated the two germline ends. CDR1 and CDR2 (germline): SNHLY, FYNNEI. The CDR3 has 15 amino acids. As DNA, the CDR3 is TGTGCCAGCAGTGAAACAGGGACGGGCTCCTACGAGCAGTACTTC. Protein product: CASSETGTGSYEQYF.

In this sample, this clone turned up a few times. The rearrangement joins TRBV6-5 to TRBJ2-5; no reliable D call. CDR1 and CDR2 from the germline V gene are MNHEY and SVGAGI. The germline V and J ends were trimmed by 6 bases and 0 bases, with 14 bases remaining between them. The CDR3 covers 15 residues. The CDR3 reads CASRKRNYNQETQYF. Written as DNA, the CDR3 is TGTGCCAGCAGGAAAAGAAACTACAACCAAGAGACCCAGTACTTC.

The chain couples TRBV19 to TRBJ2-6; 7 bases are a match to TRBD1. J gave up 4 bases and V 5 bases, and 8 bases lay outside the gene matches. This CDR3 spans 16 amino acids. The germline CDR1 and CDR2 sequences are LNHDA and SQIVND (reference sequence). Here the CDR3 reads CASSRDRAAGANVLTF. Here the CDR3 DNA reads TGTGCCAGTAGTCGCGACAGGGCGGCCGGGGCCAACGTCCTGACTTTC.

The chain couples TRBV5-1 to TRBJ1-1; no clear D gene. V was clipped by 0 bases and J by 3 bases, with 9 bases between them. Germline CDR1 SGHRS, CDR2 YFSETQ. The length of the CDR3 is 14 residues. CDR3 nucleotide sequence: TGCGCCAGCAGCTTGGGGACTGGGGACACTGAAGCTTTCTTT. Amino acids: CASSLGTGDTEAFF.